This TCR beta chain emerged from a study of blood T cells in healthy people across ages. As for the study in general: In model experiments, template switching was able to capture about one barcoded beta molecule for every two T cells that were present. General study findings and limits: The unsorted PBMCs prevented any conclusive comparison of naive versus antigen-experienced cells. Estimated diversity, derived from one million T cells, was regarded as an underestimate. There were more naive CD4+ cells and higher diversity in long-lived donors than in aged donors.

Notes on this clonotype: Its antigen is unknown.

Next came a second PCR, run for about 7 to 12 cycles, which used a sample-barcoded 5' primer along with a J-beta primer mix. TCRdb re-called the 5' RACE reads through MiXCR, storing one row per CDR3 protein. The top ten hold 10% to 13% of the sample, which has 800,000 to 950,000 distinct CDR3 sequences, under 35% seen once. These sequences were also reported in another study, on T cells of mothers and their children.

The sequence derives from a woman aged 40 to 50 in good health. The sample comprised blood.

Here the CDR3 reads CASTVRGGPQYF. DNA for the CDR3: TGTGCCAGCACCGTTAGGGGGGGTCCGCAGTATTTT. The chain has TRBV28 and TRBJ2-3; a possible D gene is TRBD2 (7 bases). The CDR3 extends over 12 amino acids. V was clipped by 7 bases and J by 10 bases, with 15 bases between them. Germline V gives CDR1 MDHEN, CDR2 SYDVKM.